This T cell receptor (beta chain) was recorded in a study of blood T cells in healthy people across ages. This clonotype has a handful of counts. This CDR3 is 16 amino acids long. Germline V CDR1 and CDR2: SGHDN, FVKESK. The V gene lost 0 bases and the J gene lost 0 bases, with 10 bases spanning the gap. Together with a sample-barcoded 5' primer, a J-beta primer mix was included in a second PCR lasting about 6 to 12 cycles. A single record per CDR3 protein comes from TCRdb applying MiXCR to the 5' RACE reads. Found here are about 780,000 distinct CDR3 sequences, about half of them singletons; the top ten hold around 18%.

This receptor was obtained from a man at least 80 years old in good health. J is TRBJ2-3 and V is TRBV14; TRBD2 might be the D (6 bases). Sequencing was performed on blood. CDR3 in amino acids: CASSQDPAGSTDTQYF. CDR3 sequence (DNA): TGTGCCAGCAGCCAAGATCCCGCGGGAAGCACAGATACGCAGTATTTT.